The 21 T cell receptor beta chains given below trace back to one sample, sequenced in a study of blood T cell repertoires in COVID-19. Libraries were prepared by immunoSEQ multiplex PCR; TCRdb keeps only in-frame clonotypes and omits some of them. This repertoire shows around 290,000 clones, approximately 87% found once; its top ten account for 7.8%. Material: peripheral blood. The source is a woman between 50 and 59 years old who had recovered from COVID-19.

The V call is TRBV28, the J call TRBJ2-1; TRBD2 agrees at 11 bases. CDR3 length equals 15 residues. V lost 8 bases, J lost 6 bases, and 9 bases stayed unmatched. Germline values: CDR1 MDHEN, CDR2 SYDVKM. For the CDR3, the DNA is TGTGCCAGCCAACTAGCGGGAGTTCATGGCAATGAGCAGTTCTTC. Translation gives CASQLAGVHGNEQFF.

J is TRBJ1-3 and V is TRBV5-5, with D unclear. The germline CDR1 and CDR2 sequences are SGHKS and YYEKEE (reference sequence). The V and J ends lost 0 bases and 9 bases respectively, with 13 bases between them. The CDR3 runs 14 residues. The CDR3 is CASSLEHSRFTIYF. CDR3 nucleotides: TGTGCCAGCAGCTTGGAACATTCCAGGTTCACCATATATTTT. The full variable domain, in which reference TRBV5-5 and TRBJ1-3 provide the parts outside the CDR3, is DAGVTQSPTHLIKTRGQQVTLRCSPISGHKSVSWYQQVLGQGPQFIFQYYEKEERGRGNFPDRFSARQFPNYSSELNVNALLLGDSALYLCASSLEHSRFTIYFGEGSWLTVV.

V and J are TRBV27 and TRBJ2-7; D unresolved. CDR1 MNHEY and CDR2 SMNVEV come from the germline V gene (reference sequence). The CDR3 has 14 residues. V gave up 5 bases and J gave up 3 bases, with 14 bases separating them. This CDR3 is CASSPTPSGYEQYF. The CDR3 DNA reads TGTGCCAGCAGTCCTACTCCCTCGGGCTACGAGCAGTACTTC.

V and J are TRBV30 and TRBJ2-7; 7 bases agree with TRBD1. The CDR3 totals 15 residues. V shed 0 bases and J 0 bases; nucleotides not matched to a gene: 5. Germline V gene sequence: CDR1 GTSNPN, CDR2 SVGIG (reference sequence). The CDR3 sequence is CAWSVHPGGSYEQYF. CDR3 in DNA: TGTGCCTGGAGTGTACATCCAGGGGGCTCCTACGAGCAGTACTTC.

The chain combines TRBV11-2 with TRBJ1-1; tentatively, D is TRBD1 (5 bases). The CDR3 is 13 residues long. V gave up 1 base and J gave up 5 bases, with 8 bases separating them. Per the germline V gene, CDR1 is SGHAT and CDR2 is FQNNGV. CDR3 DNA sequence: TGTGCCAGCAGCTTAGTGGAGGGGACTGAAGCTTTCTTT. Amino acids: CASSLVEGTEAFF.

CDR3 in DNA: TGTGCCAGCAGCTACGACAGGGGAGCTGAAGCTTTCTTT. Translation gives CASSYDRGAEAFF. The rearrangement links TRBV12-3 or TRBV12-4 to TRBJ1-1; 8 bases align to TRBD1. The CDR3 spans 13 residues. V dropped 6 bases and J dropped 6; count of bases not matched to a gene: 6.

Of note for this clone: The same CDR3 also results from other DNA sequences found in this sample. J is TRBJ1-5 and V is TRBV7-2, with 7 bases identical to TRBD1. The germline V gene has CDR1 SGHTA and CDR2 FQGNSA. V lost 5 bases, J lost 7 bases, and 8 bases stayed unmatched. This CDR3 region has 14 residues. CDR3 amino acids: CASSLRQGGQPQHF. The CDR3 DNA follows: TGTGCCAGCAGCCTAAGACAGGGCGGACAGCCCCAGCATTTT.

The V and J genes are TRBV10-1 and TRBJ2-3, with TRBD2 as a possible D gene (5 bases). The CDR3 runs 12 residues. Germline values: CDR1 WNHNN, CDR2 SYGVQD (reference sequence). V was shortened by 3 bases and J by 8 bases, with 9 bases between the two germline ends. This CDR3 is CASSDPGGTQYF. In DNA form, the CDR3 reads TGCGCCAGCAGTGACCCCGGAGGTACGCAGTATTTT.

The J gene is TRBJ1-1, the V gene TRBV4-3; D is perhaps TRBD1 (5 bases). Trimming removed 0 bases from V and 5 bases from J, with 22 bases in between. This CDR3 has 18 amino acids. Per the germline V gene, CDR1 is LGHNA and CDR2 is YSLEER. In DNA, the CDR3 is TGCGCCAGCAGCCAAGATGAGAGCAGGTTACGGGAGGGGACTGAAGCTTTCTTT. The encoded protein is CASSQDESRLREGTEAFF.

The chain is built from TRBV6-5 and TRBJ1-6; perhaps TRBD1 as D (5 bases). V was cut by 2 bases and J by 7 bases, with 12 bases left in between. CDR1 and CDR2 (germline): MNHEY, SVGAGI. The CDR3 length is 15 residues. The CDR3 coding sequence is TGTGCCAGCAGTTACGGGCTACAGGAAAATTCACCCCTCCACTTT. Translation: CASSYGLQENSPLHF.

The gene calls are TRBV28 and TRBJ2-7; D is unresolved. V was pared by 2 bases and J by 7 bases, with 9 bases between. Germline CDR1 is MDHEN and CDR2 is SYDVKM. The length of the CDR3 is 12 residues. The CDR3 region has the DNA TGTGCCAGCAGTTTACAACTTGCGGAGCAGTACTTC. It yields the protein CASSLQLAEQYF.

This clone was found once. The rearrangement uses TRBV30 and TRBJ2-3; 8 bases align to TRBD2. The germline gives CDR1 GTSNPN, CDR2 SVGIG (reference sequence). The V gene end was trimmed by 2 bases and the J gene end by 9 bases; junction bases not matched to a gene: 13. CDR3 length: 15 amino acids. The CDR3 protein is CAWSRGGGSIKTQYF. In nucleotides, the CDR3 is TGTGCCTGGAGTCGGGGCGGGGGGTCCATAAAAACGCAGTATTTT.

The rearrangement links TRBV19 to TRBJ1-3; no clear D gene. Germline V gene sequence: CDR1 LNHDA, CDR2 SQIVND (reference sequence). Trimming cost V 6 bases and J 2 bases, with 11 bases left between them. The CDR3 covers 14 residues. This chain's CDR3 is CASRRPGAGNTIYF. DNA of the CDR3: TGTGCCAGTAGGAGGCCCGGGGCTGGAAACACCATATATTTT.

About this clone itself: Other DNA sequences from this sample encode an identical CDR3 as well. The rearrangement links TRBV25-1 to TRBJ1-2, with a weak D call TRBD1 (6 bases). Trimming removed 2 bases from V and 2 bases from J, with 6 bases in between. Germline CDR1 is MGHDK and CDR2 is SYGVNS. This CDR3 is built from 13 residues. CDR3 nucleotide sequence: TGTGCCAGCAGTGAAGGGGGCAACTATGGCTACACCTTC. It yields the protein CASSEGGNYGYTF.

The chain is built from TRBV7-8 and TRBJ2-3; D is uncertain. This CDR3 is built from 14 residues. The germline gives CDR1 SGHVS, CDR2 FQNEAQ. V was trimmed by 4 bases and J by 4 bases, leaving 12 bases between them. The CDR3 DNA reads as TGTGCCAGCAGCTCCGCTAGAGCCCCAGATACGCAGTATTTT. It is translated as CASSSARAPDTQYF.

This clone was recorded once. This chain links TRBV6-5 with TRBJ1-1, with D possibly TRBD1 on 5 matching bases. Deletions cut 4 bases from V and 11 bases from J, with 17 bases between. This CDR3 has 13 amino acids. Germline assignment: CDR1 MNHEY and CDR2 SVGAGI. CDR3 protein: CASSLTQGGWAFF. CDR3 nucleotide sequence: TGTGCCAGCAGTTTGACCCAGGGAGGATGGGCTTTCTTT.

The V gene is TRBV4-2, the J gene TRBJ1-6; tentatively, D is TRBD1 (6 bases). CDR1 and CDR2 (germline): LGHNA, YNFKEQ. V lost 4 bases and J 8 bases, leaving 15 bases between the germline ends. CDR3 size: 15 residues. CDR3 loop: CASSPPGAVDSPLHF. The CDR3, as DNA: TGTGCCAGCAGCCCGCCAGGGGCAGTGGATTCACCCCTCCACTTT.

The chain links TRBV7-2 to TRBJ2-5, with D perhaps matching TRBD2 (6 bases). Trimming stripped 1 base from V and 2 bases from J, with 11 bases between. Germline V gene data show CDR1 as SGHTA and CDR2 as FQGNSA. This CDR3 is 15 amino acids long. The chain's CDR3 is CASSLGPGEQETQYF. The CDR3 bases are TGTGCCAGCAGCTTAGGCCCGGGAGAACAAGAGACCCAGTACTTC.

This clone was counted a single time. Within the sample, other DNA sequences also encode this same CDR3. The chain combines TRBV9 with TRBJ2-2; tentatively, D is TRBD1 (6 bases). The germline gives CDR1 SGDLS, CDR2 YYNGEE. Trimming left V 0 bases short and J 5 bases short, with 11 bases between. The CDR3 runs to 15 residues. The CDR3 sequence: CASSVAGAGTGELFF. CDR3 DNA sequence: TGTGCCAGCAGCGTAGCAGGGGCCGGAACCGGGGAGCTGTTTTTT.

The chain combines TRBV5-1 with TRBJ2-1, with D tentatively TRBD2 (6 bases). Trimming cost V 3 bases and J 8 bases, with 15 bases left between them. There are 14 residues in the CDR3. Germline V gene lookup returns CDR1 SGHRS and CDR2 YFSETQ. CDR3 sequence reads: CASSSWREFDEQFF. In DNA, the CDR3 is TGCGCCAGCAGCTCCTGGAGGGAGTTCGATGAGCAGTTCTTC. Supplemented by reference TRBV5-1 and TRBJ2-1, the full variable domain reads KAGVTQTPRYLIKTRGQQVTLSCSPISGHRSVSWYQQTPGQGLQFLFEYFSETQRNKGNFPGRFSGRQFSNSRSEMNVSTLELGDSALYLCASSSWREFDEQFFGPGTRLTVL.

This clone appeared a few times. This chain links TRBV6-6 with TRBJ2-2, with D perhaps matching TRBD1 (5 bases). Germline V lookup: CDR1 MNHNY, CDR2 SVGAGI (reference sequence). The CDR3 runs to 14 residues. Trimming took 2 bases from V and 8 from J, leaving 12 bases between them. The CDR3 bases are TGTGCCAGCAGTTACGGGGCCGCCCAGGGGGAGCTGTTTTTT. Translated, it gives CASSYGAAQGELFF.